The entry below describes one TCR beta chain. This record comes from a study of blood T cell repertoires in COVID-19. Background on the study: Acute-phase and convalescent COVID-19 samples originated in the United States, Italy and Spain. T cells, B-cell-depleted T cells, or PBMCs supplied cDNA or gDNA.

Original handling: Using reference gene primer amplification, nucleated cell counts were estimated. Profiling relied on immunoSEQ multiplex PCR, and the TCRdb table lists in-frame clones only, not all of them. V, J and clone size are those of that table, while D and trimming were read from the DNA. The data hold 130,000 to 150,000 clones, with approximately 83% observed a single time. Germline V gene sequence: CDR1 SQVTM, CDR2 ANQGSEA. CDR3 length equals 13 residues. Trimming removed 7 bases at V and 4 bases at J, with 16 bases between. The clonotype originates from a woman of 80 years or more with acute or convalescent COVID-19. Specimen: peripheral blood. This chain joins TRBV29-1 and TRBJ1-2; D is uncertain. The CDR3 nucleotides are TGCAGCGCCAGGCGGGCCGTGGGCTATGGCTACACCTTC. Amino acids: CSARRAVGYGYTF.